The rows below give T cell receptor beta chains drawn from one sample of a study of blood T cell repertoires in COVID-19. The method was immunoSEQ multiplex PCR; TCRdb's version includes in-frame clones alone and lacks a portion of them. The table has a few hundred thousand clones, roughly 90% seen once. What was sequenced was PBMCs or T cells enriched from blood (not recorded which). All receptors come from a woman in her twenties or thirties who had recovered from COVID-19. Both conserved end residues are part of each CDR3. Fields, in order: D gene, clone size, J gene, V gene, CDR3 DNA, CDR3 protein. D genes are given only for firm matches. Not every row has a clone size; where given, it reads once, few, many or a size class.

>-|-|TRBJ1-1|TRBV7-2
TGTGCCAGCAGCTTAGGAGGGGGTAGCACTGAAGCTTTCTTT
CASSLGGGSTEAFF
>-|-|TRBJ1-5|TRBV18
TGTGCCAGCTCACCACCCCCCGCGTTCAATCAGCCCCAGCATTTT
CASSPPPAFNQPQHF
>-|-|TRBJ1-5|TRBV7-2
TGTGCCAGCAGCCAATTCAGACTCGTTGGTTCGGGAAATCAGCCCCAGCATTTT
CASSQFRLVGSGNQPQHF
>-|-|TRBJ1-1|TRBV5-5
TGTGCCAGCAGCTTGGACCGGACAGTTCGACCCACTGAAGCTTTCTTT
CASSLDRTVRPTEAFF
>TRBD1|-|TRBJ2-3|TRBV13
TGTGCCAGCAGCTCCACCGTCGGGACAGACCACACAGATACGCAGTATTTT
CASSSTVGTDHTDTQYF
>-|once|TRBJ2-7|TRBV5-4
TGTGCCAGCGGGATCTCGGGAGCCTACGAGCAGTACTTC
CASGISGAYEQYF
>-|-|TRBJ2-7|TRBV25-1
TGTGCCAGCAGTGAATATGGGAGGAACGAGCAGTACTTC
CASSEYGRNEQYF
>TRBD1|-|TRBJ2-7|TRBV7-6
TGTGCCAGCAGCTCTGGACAGGAGCGAACCTACGAGCAGTACTTC
CASSSGQERTYEQYF
>TRBD1|-|TRBJ1-2|TRBV5-4
TGTGCCAGCAGCTCGGGACAGTCCTATGGCTACACCTTC
CASSSGQSYGYTF
>TRBD1|-|TRBJ1-1|TRBV2
TGTGCCAGTTCCAACAGGGGAACCCCTGAAGCTTTCTTT
CASSNRGTPEAFF
>-|-|TRBJ1-1|TRBV30
TGTGCCTGGTCCTCATCGGGGAACACTGAAGCTTTCTTT
CAWSSSGNTEAFF
>-|-|TRBJ2-2|TRBV2
TGTGCCAGCAGTTCCGTCCTCACCGGGGAGCTGTTTTTT
CASSSVLTGELFF
>TRBD2|-|TRBJ2-2|TRBV4-2
TGTGCCAGCAGCCAAGAACTAGCGGGAGGTGGCACCGGGGAGCTGTTTTTT
CASSQELAGGGTGELFF
>-|-|TRBJ1-6|TRBV28
TGTGCCAGCCGCAGGAACGCGAATTCACCCCTCCACTTT
CASRRNANSPLHF
>-|-|TRBJ2-7|TRBV3-1/TRBV3-2
TGTGCCAGCAGCCCCGCGGGGGCCCACGAGCAGTACTTC
CASSPAGAHEQYF
>TRBD2|-|TRBJ2-1|TRBV24-1
TGTGCCACCAGTGGTCGGACTAGCGGGAACAATGAGCAGTTCTTC
CATSGRTSGNNEQFF
>-|once|TRBJ1-1|TRBV27
TGTGCCAGCAGTCTCCGATCAGGGAACACTGAAGCTTTCTTT
CASSLRSGNTEAFF
>-|-|TRBJ1-1|TRBV4-1
TGCGCCAGCAGCCAACTCCCTGTCGGTACTGAAGCTTTCTTT
CASSQLPVGTEAFF
>TRBD2|-|TRBJ2-1|TRBV4-3
TGCGCCAGCAGCCCGGATCTAGCGGACTCCTACAATGAGCAGTTCTTC
CASSPDLADSYNEQFF
>TRBD1|-|TRBJ2-7|TRBV27
TGTGCCAGCAGTTCCGGGACAGGGGTATCCTACGAGCAGTACTTC
CASSSGTGVSYEQYF
>-|-|TRBJ2-5|TRBV11-3
TGTGCCAGCAGCTTCGGGGTAACGGAGACCCAGTACTTC
CASSFGVTETQYF
>-|-|TRBJ1-6|TRBV28
TGTGCCAGCAGTTTCGAGACTGGGGCGCGTACTCCCCTCCACTTT
CASSFETGARTPLHF
>TRBD1|-|TRBJ1-3|TRBV7-2
TGTGCCAGCAGCTTAGGACAGGGACTCTCTGGAAACACCATATATTTT
CASSLGQGLSGNTIYF
>-|-|TRBJ1-5|TRBV6-2/TRBV6-3
TGTGCCAGCAGTTACCGACATAATCAGCCCCAGCATTTT
CASSYRHNQPQHF
>-|-|TRBJ2-3|TRBV7-3
TGTGCCAGCAGCTTAACGGTCGGGAGCCCAGATACGCAGTATTTT
CASSLTVGSPDTQYF
>-|few|TRBJ1-1|TRBV5-4
TGTGCCAGCAGCTCCATAACAGGGTACACTGAAGCTTTCTTT
CASSSITGYTEAFF
>-|-|TRBJ2-7|TRBV30
TGTGCCTGGGAGCACCGCGAGCAGTACTTC
CAWEHREQYF
>TRBD1|-|TRBJ1-5|TRBV12-3/TRBV12-4
TGTGCCAGCAGTTTAGGGACAGGAGGGGAGCATTTT
CASSLGTGGEHF